One sample yielded the 32 T cell receptor beta chains listed below, sequenced in a study of blood T cell repertoires in COVID-19. Generated by immunoSEQ multiplex PCR, the TCRdb table keeps only in-frame clones and is missing some. The top ten clones hold 0.95% to 1% of a sample with about 430,000 clones, around nine tenths of them seen once. Sequencing was carried out using PBMCs or T cells enriched from blood (not recorded which). The receptors come from a woman in her 30s with acute COVID-19.

This clone appeared a single time. The V gene is TRBV7-2, the J gene TRBJ2-1; TRBD2 agrees at 12 bases. CDR1 is SGHTA, CDR2 FQGNSA, per germline. Trimming cost V 5 bases and J 2 bases; bases outside gene matches: 4. This CDR3 comprises 16 residues. The CDR3 DNA follows: TGTGCCAGCAGCCCGGGACTAGCGGGCCCCTACAATGAGCAGTTCTTC. Translating it yields CASSPGLAGPYNEQFF.

V usage is TRBV4-2 and J usage is TRBJ1-3; no clear D. There are 13 residues in the CDR3. From germline, CDR1 is LGHNA and CDR2 YNFKEQ. Trimming left V 0 bases short and J 4 bases short, with 4 bases between. The CDR3 region has the DNA TGTGCCAGCAGCCAAGATGAGGGAAACACCATATATTTT. This gives the protein CASSQDEGNTIYF.

V and J are TRBV7-9 and TRBJ1-1; 10 bases match TRBD1. Looked up from germline, CDR1 is SEHNR and CDR2 is FQNEAQ (reference sequence). Trimming at V came to 4 bases and at J to 0 bases, leaving 5 bases not matched to a gene. This CDR3 has 16 amino acids. The CDR3 DNA reads TGTGCCAGCAGCTCCAGACAGGGGGCCCTGAACACTGAAGCTTTCTTT. The encoded protein is CASSSRQGALNTEAFF.

This chain uses TRBV7-8 with TRBJ2-7, with D perhaps TRBD1 (6 bases). V lost 5 bases and J 5 bases, leaving 13 bases between the germline ends. Germline CDR1 reads SGHVS; CDR2 reads FQNEAQ. The CDR3 spans 13 residues. In DNA form, the CDR3 reads TGTGCCAGCAGCCAAGAAACAGGGAACGAGCAGTACTTC. This gives the protein CASSQETGNEQYF.

The V and J genes are TRBV5-1 and TRBJ2-7, with 7 positions matching TRBD1. There are 15 residues in the CDR3. With 4 bases clipped from V and 6 bases from J, the junction kept 13 bases outside the gene matches. The germline V gene has CDR1 SGHRS and CDR2 YFSETQ. As DNA, the CDR3 is TGCGCCAGCAGCCCCCGGGTCGGACAGGCGAGCGAGCAGTACTTC. It specifies CASSPRVGQASEQYF.

V gene TRBV2 combines with J gene TRBJ2-7; D call uncertain. The CDR3 is 17 amino acids. V lost 0 bases to trimming and J lost 0 bases, with 15 bases between them. Germline V CDR1 and CDR2: SNHLY, FYNNEI. This CDR3 reads CASSEAISLRSSYEQYF. In nucleotides, the CDR3 is TGTGCCAGCAGTGAAGCGATTTCATTACGGAGCTCCTACGAGCAGTACTTC.

The J gene is TRBJ2-3, the V gene TRBV9; TRBD1 aligns across 7 bases. CDR1 SGDLS and CDR2 YYNGEE come from the germline V gene. CDR3 length: 15 residues. J was trimmed by 3 bases and V by 0 bases; bases with no gene match: 4. CDR3 region: CASSVGPTGTDTQYF. DNA of the CDR3: TGTGCCAGCAGCGTAGGCCCGACAGGGACAGATACGCAGTATTTT.

The rearrangement links TRBV20-1 to TRBJ2-7, with TRBD1 identical over 7 bases. The V and J ends lost 3 bases and 0 bases, in that order; junction bases with no gene match: 5. The length of the CDR3 is 14 residues. Germline loops: CDR1 DFQATT, CDR2 SNEGSKA (reference sequence). As DNA, the CDR3 is TGCAGTGCTAGTACAGGGGTGAGCTCCTACGAGCAGTACTTC. Translation gives CSASTGVSSYEQYF.

This clone was observed a handful of times. Here the CDR3 reads CASSRIAYPDSSGNTIYF. CDR3 DNA sequence: TGCGCCAGCAGCCGGATCGCATATCCTGACAGCTCTGGAAACACCATATATTTT. This chain connects TRBV4-3 to TRBJ1-3; possible D gene TRBD1, 5 bases. Trimming removed 4 bases at V and 0 bases at J, with 19 bases between. The V gene's germline CDR1 is LGHNA and CDR2 YSLEER. CDR3 length equals 18 residues.

The chain is built from TRBV30 and TRBJ2-1; 11 nucleotides align to TRBD2. The CDR3 covers 13 residues. With V trimmed by 7 bases and J by 9 bases, 8 bases remained unmatched. Germline-derived CDR1 and CDR2 are GTSNPN and SVGIG (reference sequence). The CDR3 region has the DNA TGTGCCTCATTAGCGGGGGGGCCGAGTGAGCAGTTCTTC. Its protein is CASLAGGPSEQFF.

V and J are TRBV5-1 and TRBJ2-1; D is possibly TRBD1 (6 bases). Per the germline V gene, CDR1 is SGHRS and CDR2 is YFSETQ. CDR3 length: 13 residues. V lost 5 bases, J lost 0 bases, and 6 bases lay in between. The CDR3 nucleotides read TGCGCCAGCAGAGGGGGCTCCTACAATGAGCAGTTCTTC. Residues: CASRGGSYNEQFF.

The chain is built from TRBV28 and TRBJ1-2, with 7 bases fitting TRBD1. Trimming removed 6 bases from V and 8 bases from J; junction bases left unmatched: 12. Germline assignment: CDR1 MDHEN and CDR2 SYDVKM. The length of the CDR3 is 14 residues. The CDR3 DNA follows: TGTGCCAGCAGCTTAAGACAGGGAGCCGTAGGCTACACCTTC. The encoded protein is CASSLRQGAVGYTF.

The chain joins TRBV5-1 to TRBJ1-1; 8 bases are shared with TRBD1. This CDR3 has 12 residues. CDR1 and CDR2 from the germline V gene are SGHRS and YFSETQ. The V gene end was trimmed by 4 bases and the J gene end by 11 bases; junction bases not matched to a gene: 7. The CDR3 coding sequence is TGCGCCAGCAGCGGTCACCGGGACAGGGCTTTCTTT. Translated, it gives CASSGHRDRAFF.

This chain joins TRBV29-1 and TRBJ2-3; D remains ambiguous. The CDR3 totals 12 residues. CDR1 SQVTM and CDR2 ANQGSEA come from the germline V gene. The V and J ends lost 6 bases and 4 bases respectively, with 11 bases between them. The CDR3 region is CSVKGDSDTQYF. CDR3 nucleotide sequence: TGCAGCGTCAAAGGAGATTCAGATACGCAGTATTTT.

This clone was seen once. The V and J genes are TRBV25-1 and TRBJ1-1; no firm D call. This CDR3 has 15 amino acids. CDR1 is MGHDK, CDR2 SYGVNS, per germline. The V end was cut by 5 bases, the J end by 4 bases, with 17 bases between. CDR3 bases: TGTGCCAGCAGTCCAAGCTCAGGCATCGGCACTGAAGCTTTCTTT. Translating it yields CASSPSSGIGTEAFF.

J is TRBJ2-1 and V is TRBV19; 8 nucleotides match TRBD2. This CDR3 region has 15 residues. CDR1 and CDR2 from the germline V gene are LNHDA and SQIVND (reference sequence). Trimming removed 7 bases from V and 6 bases from J; junction bases left unmatched: 11. The CDR3, as DNA: TGTGCCAGTATTCGGTTAGCGGGGCCGGTCAATGAGCAGTTCTTC. Amino acid sequence: CASIRLAGPVNEQFF.

The chain carries TRBV4-3 and TRBJ2-3; tentatively, D is TRBD1 (5 bases). The CDR3 has 16 amino acids. The germline gives CDR1 LGHNA, CDR2 YSLEER. Trimming stripped 0 bases from V and 2 bases from J, with 12 bases between. The CDR3 DNA is TGCGCCAGCAGCCAAGATCCAGGGCCTTACACAGATACGCAGTATTTT. Translation: CASSQDPGPYTDTQYF.

The chain employs TRBV27 and TRBJ2-7; D might be TRBD2 (6 bases). Germline-derived CDR1 and CDR2 are MNHEY and SMNVEV (reference sequence). Trimming left V 1 base short and J 6 bases short, with 16 bases between. This CDR3 has 15 amino acids. DNA for the CDR3: TGTGCCAGCAGTTTATACGGCGGGGTTAGCGTCGAGCAGTACTTC. Its protein is CASSLYGGVSVEQYF.

The V gene is TRBV3-1 (or the pseudogene TRBV3-2), the J gene TRBJ2-7; 7 positions agree with TRBD1. Germline V gene data show CDR1 as LGHDT and CDR2 as YNNKEL (reference sequence). The CDR3 is made up of 14 amino acids. Trimming removed 1 base from V and 7 bases from J; junction bases left unmatched: 7. CDR3 nucleotides: TGTGCCAGCAGCCAAGGGTTTAGGGGGCTTGAGCAGTACTTC. Residues: CASSQGFRGLEQYF.

The chain has TRBV6-5 and TRBJ2-1; D is perhaps TRBD1 (6 bases). The CDR3 loop spans 15 amino acids. The V gene lost 6 bases and the J gene lost 6 bases, with 18 bases spanning the gap. Germline lookup yields CDR1 MNHEY and CDR2 SVGAGI. Here the CDR3 reads CASSLRDTAFNEQFF. The CDR3 DNA reads TGTGCCAGCAGCCTACGGGACACGGCGTTCAATGAGCAGTTCTTC.

About this clone itself: At one end, the junction sequence differs from germline, possibly due to a read error. The chain is built from TRBV6-1 and TRBJ1-5; 7 nucleotides match TRBD1. CDR1 is MNHNS and CDR2 is SASEGT in the germline V gene. The CDR3 covers 14 residues. The chain's CDR3 is CASREGGRGQPQHF. The CDR3 DNA reads TGTGCCAGCAGGGAAGGGGGCAGGGGTCAGCCCCAGCATTTT.

The chain uses TRBV30 and TRBJ2-7; 7 nucleotides align to TRBD1. J was trimmed by 2 bases and V by 4 bases; bases with no gene match: 5. Germline loops: CDR1 GTSNPN, CDR2 SVGIG (reference sequence). This CDR3 has 13 amino acids. DNA for the CDR3: TGTGCCTGGACAGGGGGAAAAACCTACGAGCAGTACTTC. Translated: CAWTGGKTYEQYF.

The rearrangement links TRBV12-3 or TRBV12-4 to TRBJ2-1; 7 bases match TRBD2. The CDR3 consists of 13 residues. V lost 3 bases, J lost 8 bases, and 4 bases stayed unmatched. CDR3 nucleotides: TGTGCCAGCAGTTTGAGCGGGGTGTATGAGCAGTTCTTC. Residues: CASSLSGVYEQFF.

The chain recombines TRBV3-1 (or the pseudogene TRBV3-2) with TRBJ2-7; TRBD2 is a possible D gene (6 bases). Germline V gene lookup returns CDR1 LGHDT and CDR2 YNNKEL (reference sequence). The germline V and J ends were trimmed by 4 bases and 0 bases, with 10 bases remaining between them. The CDR3 consists of 14 residues. This chain's CDR3 is CASSPGRGSYEQYF. The CDR3 nucleotides are TGTGCCAGCAGCCCTGGGCGGGGCTCCTACGAGCAGTACTTC.

This clone has just a few counts. The chain joins TRBV27 to TRBJ1-1; the D gene is possibly TRBD1 (6 bases). Between the trimmed V and J ends, which lost 5 bases and 1 base, there was a span of 11 bases. CDR1 is MNHEY, CDR2 SMNVEV, per germline (reference sequence). This CDR3 contains 14 residues. This CDR3 reads CASSPRTANTEAFF. CDR3 in DNA: TGTGCCAGCAGTCCACGGACAGCGAACACTGAAGCTTTCTTT.

The CDR3 nucleotides read TGTGCCAGCAGAGAACAGGGGGCAGGAGACACTGAAGCTTTCTTT. It yields the protein CASREQGAGDTEAFF. This chain joins TRBV6-4 and TRBJ1-1; 9 bases fit TRBD1. The CDR3 is 15 amino acids. CDR1 is MRHNA and CDR2 is SNTAGT in the germline V gene. After removal of 6 bases from V and 3 bases from J, the junction contained 8 bases not matched to a gene.

J is TRBJ2-4 and V is TRBV7-2, with D possibly TRBD1 on 6 matching bases. Germline lookup yields CDR1 SGHTA and CDR2 FQGNSA. Trimming removed 5 bases at V and 3 bases at J, with 20 bases between. This CDR3 has 17 residues. The CDR3 DNA sequence: TGTGCCAGCAGCCCACAGGGCGGATTGACCGGCAAAAACATTCAGTACTTC. Its protein product is CASSPQGGLTGKNIQYF.

The chain couples TRBV4-1 to TRBJ1-4; no clear D gene. The germline CDR1 and CDR2 sequences are MGHRA and YSYEKL. The CDR3 consists of 19 residues. Trimming left V 1 base short and J 0 bases short, with 18 bases between. The CDR3 region is CASSQVLVLVRATNEKLFF. The CDR3 nucleotides read TGCGCCAGCAGCCAAGTTTTGGTGCTGGTCCGGGCAACTAATGAAAAACTGTTTTTT.

This chain uses TRBV3-1 (or the pseudogene TRBV3-2) with TRBJ1-4; 7 bases fit TRBD1. Looked up from germline, CDR1 is LGHDT and CDR2 is YNNKEL (reference sequence). J gave up 8 bases and V 4 bases, and 4 bases lay outside the gene matches. There are 13 residues in the CDR3. DNA for the CDR3: TGTGCCAGCAGCCTCAGGGGGGAAGAAAAACTGTTTTTT. Amino acids: CASSLRGEEKLFF.

The chain couples TRBV19 to TRBJ2-1; TRBD2 aligns across 13 bases. V lost 6 bases to trimming and J lost 13 bases; unmatched junction nucleotides: 3. The CDR3 is 12 residues long. CDR1 is LNHDA, CDR2 SQIVND, per germline (reference sequence). The CDR3 nucleotides read TGTGCCAGTAGACTAGCGGGGGGGCAACAGTTCTTC. Its protein is CASRLAGGQQFF.

As for this clone: A read error likely explains this, since a far larger clone differs by one base. The rearrangement links TRBV6-5 to TRBJ1-2, with 8 bases identical to TRBD1. There are 13 residues in the CDR3. J lost 0 bases, V lost 8 bases, and 2 bases had no gene match. From germline, CDR1 is MNHEY and CDR2 SVGAGI. CDR3: CASYRGSNYGYTF. For the CDR3, the DNA is TGTGCCAGCTACAGGGGGTCTAACTATGGCTACACCTTC.

This sequence joins TRBV29-1 and TRBJ1-1; a possible D gene is TRBD1 (6 bases). Germline CDR1 reads SQVTM; CDR2 reads ANQGSEA. The CDR3 loop spans 15 amino acids. The V end lost 2 bases, the J end lost 1 base, and 14 bases lay between the germline ends. The CDR3 reads CSVEPQGIKNTEAFF. CDR3 in DNA: TGCAGCGTTGAACCGCAGGGGATTAAGAACACTGAAGCTTTCTTT.